This record concerns one T cell receptor (beta chain) sequence. The data stem from a study of blood T cell repertoires in COVID-19. Study overall: Samples taken during acute and convalescent COVID-19 were collected in the United States, Italy and Spain. PBMCs, B-cell-depleted T cells, or T cells were the source of the cDNA or gDNA that made up the material.

The germline V gene encodes CDR1 MDHEN and CDR2 SYDVKM. J gave up 0 bases and V 6 bases, and 15 bases lay outside the gene matches. The CDR3 sequence is 19 residues long. The repertoire was sequenced with immunoSEQ multiplex PCR; TCRdb's copy has only in-frame clones and lacks some. The sample has 150,000 to 200,000 clones, 79% seen once. Participants spanned ages about 18 to 95 years and resided in 20 to 25 US areas. Clinical history as reported by participants underpinned cohort assignment. The clonotype was recovered from a woman in her seventies in a cohort exposed to, infected with or recovered from COVID-19 (not recorded which). The sample was PBMCs or T cells enriched from blood (not recorded which). The gene calls are TRBV28 and TRBJ2-1; 9 bases agree with TRBD2. CDR3 nucleotide sequence: TGTGCCAGCAGCCCAACTATGACTAGCGGAGACCCCTCCTACAATGAGCAGTTCTTC. Encoded protein: CASSPTMTSGDPSYNEQFF.